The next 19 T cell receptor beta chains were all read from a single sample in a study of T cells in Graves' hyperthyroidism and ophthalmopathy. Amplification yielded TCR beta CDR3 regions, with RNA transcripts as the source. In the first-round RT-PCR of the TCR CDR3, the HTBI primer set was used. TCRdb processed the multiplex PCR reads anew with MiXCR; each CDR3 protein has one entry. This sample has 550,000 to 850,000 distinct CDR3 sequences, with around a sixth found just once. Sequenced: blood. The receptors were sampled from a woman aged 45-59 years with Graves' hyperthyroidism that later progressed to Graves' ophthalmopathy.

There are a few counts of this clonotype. The CDR3 DNA follows: TGTGCCAGCAGCTTGACCCGGGCTACGTGGGTCACCGGGGAGCTGTTTTTT. Amino acids: CASSLTRATWVTGELFF. The chain is built from TRBV5-6 and TRBJ2-2; D is ambiguous. Germline V CDR1 and CDR2: SGHDT, YYEEEE. This CDR3 has 17 residues. V lost 1 base and J 4 bases, leaving 17 bases between the germline ends. Complete variable domain (other parts from reference TRBV5-6 and TRBJ2-2): DAGVTQSPTHLIKTRGQQVTLRCSPKSGHDTVSWYQQALGQGPQFIFQYYEEEERQRGNFPDRFSGHQFPNYSSELNVNALLLGDSALYLCASSLTRATWVTGELFFGEGSRLTVL.

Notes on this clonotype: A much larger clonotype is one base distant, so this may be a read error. The DNA of the CDR3 is TGTGTCAGCAGCTTAGAGTCAGGGGGCGAGACCCAGTACTTC. Its translation is CVSSLESGGETQYF. The chain links TRBV11-2 to TRBJ2-5; 8 nucleotides align to TRBD1. The CDR3 runs to 14 residues. Germline V gene sequence: CDR1 SGHAT, CDR2 FQNNGV.

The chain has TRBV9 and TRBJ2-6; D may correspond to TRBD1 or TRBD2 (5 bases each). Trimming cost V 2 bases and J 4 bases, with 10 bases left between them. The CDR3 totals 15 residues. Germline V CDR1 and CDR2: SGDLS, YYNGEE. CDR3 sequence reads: CASSVKGTGANVLTF. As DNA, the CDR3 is TGTGCCAGCAGCGTGAAGGGGACCGGGGCCAACGTCCTGACTTTC.

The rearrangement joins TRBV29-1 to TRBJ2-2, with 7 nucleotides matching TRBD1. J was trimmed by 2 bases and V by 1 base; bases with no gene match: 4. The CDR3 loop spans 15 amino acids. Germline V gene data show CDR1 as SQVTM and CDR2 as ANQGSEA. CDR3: CSVEGGTANTGELFF. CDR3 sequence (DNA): TGCAGCGTTGAAGGGGGGACAGCTAACACCGGGGAGCTGTTTTTT.

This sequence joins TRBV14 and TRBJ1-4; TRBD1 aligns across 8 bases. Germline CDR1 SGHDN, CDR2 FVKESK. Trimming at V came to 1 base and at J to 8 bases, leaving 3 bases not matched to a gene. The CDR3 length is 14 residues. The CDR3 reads CASSQGHRGEKLFF. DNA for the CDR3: TGTGCCAGCAGCCAAGGCCACAGGGGGGAAAAACTGTTTTTT.

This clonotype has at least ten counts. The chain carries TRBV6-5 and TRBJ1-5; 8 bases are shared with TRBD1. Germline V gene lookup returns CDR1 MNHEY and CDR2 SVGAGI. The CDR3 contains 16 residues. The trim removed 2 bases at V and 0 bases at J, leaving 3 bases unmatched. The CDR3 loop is CASSYEQGVSNQPQHF. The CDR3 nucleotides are TGTGCCAGCAGTTACGAACAGGGGGTTAGCAATCAGCCCCAGCATTTT.

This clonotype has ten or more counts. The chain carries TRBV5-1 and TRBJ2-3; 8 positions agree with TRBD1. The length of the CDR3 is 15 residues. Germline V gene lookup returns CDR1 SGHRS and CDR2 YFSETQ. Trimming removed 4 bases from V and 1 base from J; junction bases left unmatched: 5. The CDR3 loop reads CASSKTGGGTDTQYF. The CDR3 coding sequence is TGCGCCAGCAGCAAAACAGGGGGTGGCACAGATACGCAGTATTTT.

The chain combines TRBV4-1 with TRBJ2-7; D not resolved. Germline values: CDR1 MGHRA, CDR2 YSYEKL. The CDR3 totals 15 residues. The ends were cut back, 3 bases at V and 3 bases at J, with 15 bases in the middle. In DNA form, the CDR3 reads TGCGCCAGCAGCCACAAGTTGTCTAGTGTCTACGAGCAGTACTTC. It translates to CASSHKLSSVYEQYF.

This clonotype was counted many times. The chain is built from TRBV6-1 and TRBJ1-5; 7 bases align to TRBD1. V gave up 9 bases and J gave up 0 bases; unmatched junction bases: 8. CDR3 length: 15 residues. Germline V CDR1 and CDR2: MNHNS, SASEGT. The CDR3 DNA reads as TGTGCCAGTGGACAGGCGGAGATTAGCAATCAGCCCCAGCATTTT. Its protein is CASGQAEISNQPQHF.

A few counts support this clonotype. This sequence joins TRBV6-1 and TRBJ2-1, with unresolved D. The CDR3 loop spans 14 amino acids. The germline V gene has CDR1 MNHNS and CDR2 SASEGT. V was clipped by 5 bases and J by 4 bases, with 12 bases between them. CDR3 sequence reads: CASSFRTVYNEQFF. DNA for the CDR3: TGTGCCAGCAGTTTTCGGACGGTGTACAATGAGCAGTTCTTC.

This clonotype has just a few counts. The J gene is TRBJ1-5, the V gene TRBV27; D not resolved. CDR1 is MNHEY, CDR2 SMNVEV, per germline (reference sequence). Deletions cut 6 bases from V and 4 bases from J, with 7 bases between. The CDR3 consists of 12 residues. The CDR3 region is CASSPVNQPQHF. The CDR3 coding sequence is TGTGCCAGCAGCCCTGTTAATCAGCCCCAGCATTTT.

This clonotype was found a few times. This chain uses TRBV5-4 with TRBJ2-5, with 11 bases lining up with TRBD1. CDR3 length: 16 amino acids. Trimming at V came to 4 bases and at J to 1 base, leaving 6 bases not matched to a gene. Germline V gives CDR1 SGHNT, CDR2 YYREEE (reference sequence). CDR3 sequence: CASSPGTGGLQETQYF. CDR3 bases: TGTGCCAGCAGCCCTGGGACAGGGGGGCTCCAAGAGACCCAGTACTTC.

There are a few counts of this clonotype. The CDR3 DNA sequence: TGTGCCAGCAGTTTATACAGGGGGGATGGCAATCAGCCCCAGCATTTT. The encoded protein is CASSLYRGDGNQPQHF. The chain has TRBV12-3 or TRBV12-4 and TRBJ1-5, with 8 bases lining up with TRBD1. The CDR3 runs 16 residues. V trimming: 2 bases; J trimming: 2 bases; junction bases outside the gene matches: 5.

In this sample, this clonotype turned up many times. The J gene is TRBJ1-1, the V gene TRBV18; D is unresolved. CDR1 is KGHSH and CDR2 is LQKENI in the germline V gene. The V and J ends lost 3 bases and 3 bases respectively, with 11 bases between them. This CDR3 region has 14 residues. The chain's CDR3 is CASSPSGRYTEAFF. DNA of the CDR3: TGTGCCAGCTCACCCTCCGGCCGCTACACTGAAGCTTTCTTT.

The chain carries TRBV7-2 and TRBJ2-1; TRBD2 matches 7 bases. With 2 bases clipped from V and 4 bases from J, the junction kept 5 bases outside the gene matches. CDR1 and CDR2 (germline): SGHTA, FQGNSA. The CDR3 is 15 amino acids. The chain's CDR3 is CASSLSAGEYNEQFF. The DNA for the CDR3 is TGTGCCAGCAGCTTATCGGCGGGAGAGTACAATGAGCAGTTCTTC. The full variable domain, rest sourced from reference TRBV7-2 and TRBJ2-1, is GAGVSQSPSNKVTEKGKDVELRCDPISGHTALYWYRQSLGQGLEFLIYFQGNSAPDKSGLPSDRFSAERTGGSVSTLTIQRTQQEDSAVYLCASSLSAGEYNEQFFGPGTRLTVL.

Here the CDR3 reads CASSPWGRVGNQPQHF. The CDR3 DNA reads as TGTGCCAGTAGTCCCTGGGGCAGGGTTGGCAATCAGCCCCAGCATTTT. The rearrangement joins TRBV19 to TRBJ1-5; D may be TRBD1 (5 bases). V was cut by 5 bases and J by 2 bases, with 16 bases left in between. Germline assignment: CDR1 LNHDA and CDR2 SQIVND (reference sequence). This CDR3 spans 16 amino acids.

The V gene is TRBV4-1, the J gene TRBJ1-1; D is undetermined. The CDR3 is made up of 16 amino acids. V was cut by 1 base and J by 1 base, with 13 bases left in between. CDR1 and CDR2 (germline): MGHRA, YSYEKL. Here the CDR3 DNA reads TGCGCCAGCAGCCAAGGAGAGACTACAGCGAACACTGAAGCTTTCTTT. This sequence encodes CASSQGETTANTEAFF.

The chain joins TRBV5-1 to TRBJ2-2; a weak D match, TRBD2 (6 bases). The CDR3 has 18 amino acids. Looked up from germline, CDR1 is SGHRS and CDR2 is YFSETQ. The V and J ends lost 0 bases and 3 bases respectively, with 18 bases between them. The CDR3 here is CASSLGGALFGDTGELFF. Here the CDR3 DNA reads TGCGCCAGCAGCTTGGGCGGGGCCCTCTTCGGTGACACCGGGGAGCTGTTTTTT.

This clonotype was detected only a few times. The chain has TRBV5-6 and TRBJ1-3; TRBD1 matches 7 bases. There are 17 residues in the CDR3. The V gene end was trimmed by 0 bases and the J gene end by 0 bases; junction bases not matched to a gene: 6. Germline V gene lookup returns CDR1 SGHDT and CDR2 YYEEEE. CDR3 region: CASSLVGQLTSGNTIYF. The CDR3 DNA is TGTGCCAGCAGCTTGGTGGGACAGCTCACCTCTGGAAACACCATATATTTT.